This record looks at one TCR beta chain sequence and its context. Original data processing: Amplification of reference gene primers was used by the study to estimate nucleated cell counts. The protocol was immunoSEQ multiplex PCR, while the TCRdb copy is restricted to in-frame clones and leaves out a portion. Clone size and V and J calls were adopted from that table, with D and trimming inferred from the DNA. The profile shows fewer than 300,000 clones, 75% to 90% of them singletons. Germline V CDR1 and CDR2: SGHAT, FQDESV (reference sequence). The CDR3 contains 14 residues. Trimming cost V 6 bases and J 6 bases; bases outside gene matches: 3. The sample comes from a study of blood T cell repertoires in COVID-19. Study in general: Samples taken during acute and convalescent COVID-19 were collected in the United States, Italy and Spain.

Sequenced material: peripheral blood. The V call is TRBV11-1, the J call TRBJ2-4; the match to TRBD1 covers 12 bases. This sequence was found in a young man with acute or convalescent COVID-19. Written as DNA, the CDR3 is TGTGCCAGCAGTGGGACAGGGGGCATAAACATTCAGTACTTC. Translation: CASSGTGGINIQYF.